Below, 9 T cell receptor beta chains from the same sample are listed, as sequenced in a study of blood T cells in healthy people across ages. Using a J-beta primer mix together with a sample-barcoded 5' primer, a second PCR was run for about 7 to 12 cycles. TCRdb used MiXCR to reprocess the 5' RACE reads, holding one entry per CDR3 protein. The data show over a million distinct CDR3 sequences, more than 35% seen once. Sequencing input: blood. The receptors come from a woman in her sixties or seventies in good health.

The chain carries TRBV20-1 and TRBJ2-5, with TRBD1 identical over 12 bases. The CDR3 is made up of 14 amino acids. The V segment lost 3 bases and the J segment 5 bases; nucleotides outside the gene matches: 4. Germline CDR1 is DFQATT and CDR2 is SNEGSKA (reference sequence). CDR3 sequence (DNA): TGCAGTGCTAGGGGGGGACAGGGGGCCGAGACCCAGTACTTC. This gives the protein CSARGGQGAETQYF.

The CDR3 is CASSQSGLDRVDGYTF. CDR3 in DNA: TGTGCCAGCAGTCAATCCGGCCTCGACAGGGTCGACGGCTACACCTTC. The chain joins TRBV4-2 to TRBJ1-2, with TRBD1 matching over 7 bases. V dropped 6 bases and J dropped 8; count of bases not matched to a gene: 18. This CDR3 comprises 16 residues. Looked up from germline, CDR1 is LGHNA and CDR2 is YNFKEQ.

This clonotype has only a few counts. V usage is TRBV10-3 and J usage is TRBJ2-3, with 8 positions matching TRBD2. V was pared by 11 bases and J by 2 bases, with 9 bases of the junction left unmatched. The CDR3 consists of 14 residues. Germline values: CDR1 ENHRY, CDR2 SYGVKD. CDR3 sequence: CACRPGGPTDTQYF. The CDR3 bases are TGTGCCTGCCGCCCGGGGGGGCCCACAGATACGCAGTATTTT.

This chain links TRBV5-5 with TRBJ2-1; unclear D gene. The J call is in doubt because the DNA end fits TRBJ2-7 better. This CDR3 has 16 residues. The germline gives CDR1 SGHKS, CDR2 YYEKEE (reference sequence). CDR3 region: CASSSEQAISLNEQYF. In DNA, the CDR3 is TGTGCCAGCAGCTCGGAGCAGGCCATTAGTCTAAACGAGCAGTACTTC.

The chain has TRBV12-3 or TRBV12-4 and TRBJ2-5; 7 bases are a match to TRBD2. CDR3 length: 16 residues. The J segment lost 2 bases and the V segment lost 6 bases, leaving 12 bases of the junction unmatched. The CDR3: CASSPLFGRDQETQYF. CDR3 DNA: TGTGCCAGCAGCCCTCTATTTGGGAGGGATCAAGAGACCCAGTACTTC.

Comments on this clonotype: At one of its ends the junction is not consistent with the germline gene, which may arise from a read error. V gene TRBV6-1 combines with J gene TRBJ2-3; 10 bases are a match to TRBD1. The germline CDR1 and CDR2 sequences are MNHNS and SASEGT. The CDR3 has 15 residues. CDR3 DNA sequence: TGTGCCAACAGTCCTCGGGACAGGGGAACAGATATGCAGTATTTT. Its protein is CANSPRDRGTDMQYF.

The J gene is TRBJ1-4, the V gene TRBV7-9, with D possibly being TRBD1 (6 bases). Germline assignment: CDR1 SEHNR and CDR2 FQNEAQ (reference sequence). The length of the CDR3 is 15 residues. V lost 2 bases to trimming and J lost 4 bases, with 11 bases between them. This CDR3 is CASSLLTGFNEKLFF. In nucleotides, the CDR3 is TGTGCCAGCAGCTTACTGACAGGCTTTAATGAAAAACTGTTTTTT.

This sequence joins TRBV28 and TRBJ2-1; D unclear. From germline, CDR1 is MDHEN and CDR2 SYDVKM. Trimming removed 7 bases at V and 5 bases at J, with 18 bases between. The CDR3 extends over 15 amino acids. Here the CDR3 DNA reads TGTGCCAGCACCACCGTAGGCCTGGGGAACAATGAGCAGTTCTTC. Protein: CASTTVGLGNNEQFF.

V and J are TRBV27 and TRBJ2-7, with 8 bases matching TRBD1. CDR1 MNHEY and CDR2 SMNVEV come from the germline V gene (reference sequence). The CDR3 length is 16 residues. J gave up 4 bases and V 5 bases, and 13 bases lay outside the gene matches. This CDR3 is CASSPRQGIRPYEQYF. The CDR3 DNA sequence: TGTGCCAGCAGTCCTCGACAGGGGATTAGACCTTACGAGCAGTACTTC.